These 30 T cell receptor beta chains were sequenced from one sample in a study of tumor-infiltrating lymphocytes in localized non-small cell lung cancer. Using immunoSEQ multiplex PCR, the repertoire was profiled, and TCRdb retains in-frame clones only, with some absent. The sample records more than 9,500 clones, around four fifths being singletons. The sample was uninvolved lung tissue not adjacent to the tumor. Receptors were obtained from a human donor with non-small cell lung cancer.

The chain employs TRBV5-5 and TRBJ2-3, with 10 bases fitting TRBD1. Germline assignment: CDR1 SGHKS and CDR2 YYEKEE (reference sequence). The CDR3 extends over 15 amino acids. J gave up 7 bases and V 5 bases, and 10 bases lay outside the gene matches. The CDR3 nucleotides read TGTGCCAGCAGTTCCCGGGACAGGGGAACTTATACGCAGTATTTT. Translated, it gives CASSSRDRGTYTQYF.

This chain links TRBV7-9 with TRBJ2-7; D not resolved. V was trimmed by 5 bases and J by 3 bases, leaving 5 bases between them. The CDR3 length is 11 residues. Germline V gene data show CDR1 as SEHNR and CDR2 as FQNEAQ (reference sequence). The CDR3 nucleotides are TGTGCCAGCAGCGGCATCTACGAGCAGTACTTC. As protein: CASSGIYEQYF.

The chain is built from TRBV5-4 and TRBJ2-7; TRBD1 might be the D (6 bases). With 1 base removed from V and 11 bases from J, the gap between germline ends came to 16 bases. This CDR3 region has 13 residues. Germline V gene lookup returns CDR1 SGHNT and CDR2 YYREEE (reference sequence). CDR3 DNA sequence: TGTGCCAGCAGCTTGTGGGGAAACAGGGAAGAGTACTTC. The encoded protein is CASSLWGNREEYF.

The chain couples TRBV7-2 to TRBJ1-2; 7 nucleotides line up with TRBD1. Unmatched junction bases numbered 14, after V lost 5 bases and J lost 8 bases. The CDR3 sequence is 15 residues long. Germline V CDR1 and CDR2: SGHTA, FQGNSA. The CDR3 coding sequence is TGTGCCAGCAGCCGAACCGGGACAGAGGCTAAGGGCTACACCTTC. Amino acid sequence: CASSRTGTEAKGYTF.

The V call is TRBV4-3, the J call TRBJ1-6; 7 bases match TRBD1. Germline V gene sequence: CDR1 LGHNA, CDR2 YSLEER. V lost 0 bases, J lost 13 bases, and 12 bases stayed unmatched. The CDR3 loop spans 16 amino acids. CDR3 coding DNA: TGCGCCAGCAGCCAAGAGGGTTTGGGGGACAGCCCTCCCCTCCACTTT. Translated, it gives CASSQEGLGDSPPLHF.

The chain couples TRBV5-1 to TRBJ2-7; D not certain. The CDR3 is 14 residues long. With 0 bases removed from V and 2 bases from J, the gap between germline ends came to 9 bases. Germline CDR1 is SGHRS and CDR2 is YFSETQ. CDR3 DNA sequence: TGCGCCAGCAGCTTGGAGGGCCTAACCTACGAGCAGTACTTC. Translating it yields CASSLEGLTYEQYF.

This chain uses TRBV6-5 with TRBJ1-1; D might be TRBD1 (5 bases). Germline values: CDR1 MNHEY, CDR2 SVGAGI. The CDR3 covers 14 residues. V gave up 5 bases and J gave up 4 bases, with 14 bases separating them. CDR3 coding DNA: TGTGCCAGCAGTGGGTTCGGGGGTGGCACTGAAGCTTTCTTT. Protein product: CASSGFGGGTEAFF.

This clone was recorded a few times. V gene TRBV6-6 combines with J gene TRBJ2-7; 9 nucleotides match TRBD2. CDR3 length equals 14 residues. Trimming at V came to 3 bases and at J to 3 bases, leaving 3 bases not matched to a gene. Per germline, CDR1 MNHNY and CDR2 SVGAGI (reference sequence). The CDR3 loop is CASSYSGGGYEQYF. In DNA, the CDR3 is TGTGCCAGCAGTTATAGCGGGGGAGGCTACGAGCAGTACTTC.

The table lists this clone with a few counts. DNA for the CDR3: TGTGCCAGCAGCTTGGTCTCGCGGCAACTCTACGAGCAGTACTTC. Its protein product is CASSLVSRQLYEQYF. The V call is TRBV5-5, the J call TRBJ2-7; D unresolved. Germline V gene data show CDR1 as SGHKS and CDR2 as YYEKEE (reference sequence). The CDR3 loop spans 15 amino acids. V lost 0 bases and J 3 bases, leaving 13 bases between the germline ends.

This chain joins TRBV20-1 and TRBJ1-1, with D maybe TRBD1 (5 bases). Per the germline V gene, CDR1 is DFQATT and CDR2 is SNEGSKA (reference sequence). The CDR3 is made up of 11 amino acids. In DNA form, the CDR3 reads TGCAAAGGTCACGGGGGATTAGAAGCTTTCTTT. It translates to CKGHGGLEAFF.

This chain uses TRBV23-1 with TRBJ1-4; D is unclear. TRBV23-1 is an ORF, and what it does is uncertain. Between the trimmed V and J ends, which lost 0 bases and 8 bases, there was a span of 10 bases. The CDR3 runs 14 residues. This CDR3 is CASSQSGQREKLFF. The CDR3 DNA sequence: TGCGCCAGCAGTCAATCCGGTCAGAGGGAAAAACTGTTTTTT.

The rearrangement uses TRBV7-2 and TRBJ2-3, with a possible D match to TRBD2 (6 bases). V was pared by 7 bases and J by 1 base, with 15 bases between. CDR3 length: 15 amino acids. Germline V gene lookup returns CDR1 SGHTA and CDR2 FQGNSA. CDR3 sequence: CASNLRGGGTDTQYF. The DNA of the CDR3 is TGTGCCAGCAACCTAAGAGGCGGGGGCACAGATACGCAGTATTTT.

This clone appeared a few times. This sequence joins TRBV10-3 and TRBJ2-6; D is uncertain. The V end lost 2 bases, the J end lost 0 bases, and 5 bases lay between the germline ends. Germline V lookup: CDR1 ENHRY, CDR2 SYGVKD. The CDR3 loop spans 15 amino acids. CDR3 protein: CAISEGVSGANVLTF. CDR3 in DNA: TGTGCCATCAGTGAGGGGGTCTCTGGGGCCAACGTCCTGACTTTC.

The V gene is TRBV4-2, the J gene TRBJ2-5; D ambiguous. CDR1 and CDR2 (germline): LGHNA, YNFKEQ. The CDR3 length is 14 residues. With 0 bases removed from V and 0 bases from J, the gap between germline ends came to 5 bases. DNA for the CDR3: TGTGCCAGCAGCCAAGATAGCTACCAAGAGACCCAGTACTTC. Translated, it gives CASSQDSYQETQYF.

This clone appeared once. The gene calls are TRBV4-1 and TRBJ2-2, with a possible D match to TRBD1 (5 bases). The CDR3 is 15 residues long. V lost 1 base, J lost 6 bases, and 12 bases lay in between. The germline CDR1 and CDR2 sequences are MGHRA and YSYEKL. CDR3 protein: CASSQGQNVAGELFF. The CDR3 DNA reads as TGCGCCAGCAGCCAAGGACAGAATGTCGCCGGGGAGCTGTTTTTT.

This rearrangement joins TRBV7-2 to TRBJ1-3, with D perhaps matching TRBD1 (5 bases). The CDR3 sequence is 16 residues long. CDR1 SGHTA and CDR2 FQGNSA come from the germline V gene. Trimming pared 2 bases from V and 4 bases from J, leaving 15 bases between. The CDR3, as DNA: TGTGCCAGCAGCTTAAGGGCAGGGCGGGGAGGAAACACCATATATTTT. Amino acid sequence: CASSLRAGRGGNTIYF.

This chain joins TRBV10-3 and TRBJ2-2; 15 bases agree with TRBD2. This CDR3 has 13 amino acids. CDR1 is ENHRY, CDR2 SYGVKD, per germline. The J segment lost 13 bases and the V segment lost 10 bases, leaving 7 bases of the junction unmatched. The CDR3 protein is CATGLAGGIVLFF. The CDR3 bases are TGTGCCACAGGACTAGCGGGGGGGATAGTGCTGTTTTTT.

The chain is built from TRBV10-3 and TRBJ2-7; 10 bases are shared with TRBD1. After removal of 8 bases from V and 4 bases from J, the junction contained 2 bases not matched to a gene. The CDR3 is made up of 12 amino acids. Germline V CDR1 and CDR2: ENHRY, SYGVKD. The CDR3 nucleotides are TGTGCCATCGGGGGACAGGGGTACGAGCAGTACTTC. Protein product: CAIGGQGYEQYF.

The chain recombines TRBV5-1 with TRBJ2-5, with 7 positions matching TRBD2. Germline CDR1 SGHRS, CDR2 YFSETQ. The V and J ends lost 0 bases and 1 base, in that order; junction bases with no gene match: 3. The CDR3 sequence is 15 residues long. CDR3 nucleotides: TGCGCCAGCAGCTTGGTGGGGGGGACCCAAGAGACCCAGTACTTC. Translation: CASSLVGGTQETQYF.

This chain joins TRBV6-6 and TRBJ2-3; D gene uncertain. V was trimmed by 8 bases and J by 2 bases, leaving 5 bases between them. Germline V gene sequence: CDR1 MNHNY, CDR2 SVGAGI (reference sequence). The length of the CDR3 is 11 residues. The CDR3 loop is CASGNTDTQYF. The CDR3 bases are TGTGCCAGCGGGAACACAGATACGCAGTATTTT.

This clone was counted a single time. The chain uses TRBV2 and TRBJ2-1; D is unclear. Per germline, CDR1 SNHLY and CDR2 FYNNEI. Trimming took 8 bases from V and 5 from J, leaving 13 bases between them. The length of the CDR3 is 13 residues. As DNA, the CDR3 is TGTGCCAGCGGCTGGAACTTGAACAATGAGCAGTTCTTC. It specifies CASGWNLNNEQFF.

The V and J genes are TRBV4-3 and TRBJ1-3, with no clear D. This CDR3 has 15 amino acids. Trimming cost V 0 bases and J 4 bases, with 10 bases left between them. Germline V CDR1 and CDR2: LGHNA, YSLEER. The CDR3, as DNA: TGCGCCAGCAGCCAAGATATAATGGCGGGAAACACCATATATTTT. It codes for CASSQDIMAGNTIYF.

This clone was detected only a few times. The V gene is TRBV18, the J gene TRBJ1-1; D is unresolved. The germline V gene has CDR1 KGHSH and CDR2 LQKENI. The CDR3 is 14 amino acids. V was shortened by 5 bases and J by 4 bases, with 14 bases between the two germline ends. Written as DNA, the CDR3 is TGTGCCAGCTCAACCTCTGCCCGGCCCACTGAAGCTTTCTTT. Its translation is CASSTSARPTEAFF. The full variable domain, completed using reference TRBV18 and TRBJ1-1, is NAGVMQNPRHLVRRRGQEARLRCSPMKGHSHVYWYRQLPEEGLKFMVYLQKENIIDESGMPKERFSAEFPKEGPSILRIQQVVRGDSAAYFCASSTSARPTEAFFGQGTRLTVV.

The chain uses TRBV4-2 and TRBJ1-2, with no clear D. In germline, CDR1 is LGHNA, CDR2 YNFKEQ. CDR3 size: 14 residues. The V end lost 1 base, the J end lost 3 bases, and 9 bases lay between the germline ends. CDR3 nucleotides: TGTGCCAGCAGCCAAGCGGCGTCCGACTATGGCTACACCTTC. Translation: CASSQAASDYGYTF.

This clone was picked up a small number of times. This chain connects TRBV6-1 to TRBJ1-1; D remains ambiguous. The V end was cut by 3 bases, the J end by 1 base, with 6 bases between. Looked up from germline, CDR1 is MNHNS and CDR2 is SASEGT. This CDR3 contains 13 residues. CDR3 residues: CASSDEANTEAFF. The CDR3 bases are TGTGCCAGCAGTGACGAGGCGAACACTGAAGCTTTCTTT.

V gene TRBV4-3 combines with J gene TRBJ1-6; 8 nucleotides align to TRBD1. The CDR3 covers 17 residues. V shed 0 bases and J 5 bases; nucleotides not matched to a gene: 6. The V gene's germline CDR1 is LGHNA and CDR2 YSLEER. In DNA form, the CDR3 reads TGCGCCAGCAGCCAAGATTCAGGGGGCCTCAATAATTCACCCCTCCACTTT. As protein: CASSQDSGGLNNSPLHF.

The chain couples TRBV7-8 to TRBJ1-2, with D possibly matching TRBD1 (5 bases). Germline V gives CDR1 SGHVS, CDR2 FQNEAQ. The CDR3 sequence is 15 residues long. The V gene lost 6 bases and the J gene lost 0 bases, with 14 bases spanning the gap. The DNA for the CDR3 is TGTGCCAGCAGTCTGCGAGGACAAGCTAACTATGGCTACACCTTC. Translating it yields CASSLRGQANYGYTF.

The chain couples TRBV5-1 to TRBJ2-3; TRBD2 agrees at 8 bases. The CDR3 is 14 amino acids. The V gene end was trimmed by 4 bases and the J gene end by 2 bases; junction bases not matched to a gene: 3. Looked up from germline, CDR1 is SGHRS and CDR2 is YFSETQ. CDR3 in DNA: TGCGCCAGCAGCAAAGCGGGGGTCACAGATACGCAGTATTTT. This translates into CASSKAGVTDTQYF.

This chain connects TRBV6-1 to TRBJ1-2; a possible D gene is TRBD1 (6 bases). Germline CDR1 is MNHNS and CDR2 is SASEGT. Trimming pared 2 bases from V and 4 bases from J, leaving 11 bases between. This CDR3 is 14 amino acids long. CDR3: CASSETLTGYGYTF. CDR3 DNA sequence: TGTGCCAGCAGTGAAACTCTGACAGGCTATGGCTACACCTTC.

This clone has just a few counts. J is TRBJ2-5 and V is TRBV5-1; perhaps TRBD2 as D (6 bases). The ends were cut back, 4 bases at V and 3 bases at J, with 10 bases in the middle. This CDR3 is 13 amino acids long. The V gene's germline CDR1 is SGHRS and CDR2 YFSETQ. The CDR3 nucleotides are TGCGCCAGCAGCGTTATAGCGGAAGAGACCCAGTACTTC. Translation gives CASSVIAEETQYF.